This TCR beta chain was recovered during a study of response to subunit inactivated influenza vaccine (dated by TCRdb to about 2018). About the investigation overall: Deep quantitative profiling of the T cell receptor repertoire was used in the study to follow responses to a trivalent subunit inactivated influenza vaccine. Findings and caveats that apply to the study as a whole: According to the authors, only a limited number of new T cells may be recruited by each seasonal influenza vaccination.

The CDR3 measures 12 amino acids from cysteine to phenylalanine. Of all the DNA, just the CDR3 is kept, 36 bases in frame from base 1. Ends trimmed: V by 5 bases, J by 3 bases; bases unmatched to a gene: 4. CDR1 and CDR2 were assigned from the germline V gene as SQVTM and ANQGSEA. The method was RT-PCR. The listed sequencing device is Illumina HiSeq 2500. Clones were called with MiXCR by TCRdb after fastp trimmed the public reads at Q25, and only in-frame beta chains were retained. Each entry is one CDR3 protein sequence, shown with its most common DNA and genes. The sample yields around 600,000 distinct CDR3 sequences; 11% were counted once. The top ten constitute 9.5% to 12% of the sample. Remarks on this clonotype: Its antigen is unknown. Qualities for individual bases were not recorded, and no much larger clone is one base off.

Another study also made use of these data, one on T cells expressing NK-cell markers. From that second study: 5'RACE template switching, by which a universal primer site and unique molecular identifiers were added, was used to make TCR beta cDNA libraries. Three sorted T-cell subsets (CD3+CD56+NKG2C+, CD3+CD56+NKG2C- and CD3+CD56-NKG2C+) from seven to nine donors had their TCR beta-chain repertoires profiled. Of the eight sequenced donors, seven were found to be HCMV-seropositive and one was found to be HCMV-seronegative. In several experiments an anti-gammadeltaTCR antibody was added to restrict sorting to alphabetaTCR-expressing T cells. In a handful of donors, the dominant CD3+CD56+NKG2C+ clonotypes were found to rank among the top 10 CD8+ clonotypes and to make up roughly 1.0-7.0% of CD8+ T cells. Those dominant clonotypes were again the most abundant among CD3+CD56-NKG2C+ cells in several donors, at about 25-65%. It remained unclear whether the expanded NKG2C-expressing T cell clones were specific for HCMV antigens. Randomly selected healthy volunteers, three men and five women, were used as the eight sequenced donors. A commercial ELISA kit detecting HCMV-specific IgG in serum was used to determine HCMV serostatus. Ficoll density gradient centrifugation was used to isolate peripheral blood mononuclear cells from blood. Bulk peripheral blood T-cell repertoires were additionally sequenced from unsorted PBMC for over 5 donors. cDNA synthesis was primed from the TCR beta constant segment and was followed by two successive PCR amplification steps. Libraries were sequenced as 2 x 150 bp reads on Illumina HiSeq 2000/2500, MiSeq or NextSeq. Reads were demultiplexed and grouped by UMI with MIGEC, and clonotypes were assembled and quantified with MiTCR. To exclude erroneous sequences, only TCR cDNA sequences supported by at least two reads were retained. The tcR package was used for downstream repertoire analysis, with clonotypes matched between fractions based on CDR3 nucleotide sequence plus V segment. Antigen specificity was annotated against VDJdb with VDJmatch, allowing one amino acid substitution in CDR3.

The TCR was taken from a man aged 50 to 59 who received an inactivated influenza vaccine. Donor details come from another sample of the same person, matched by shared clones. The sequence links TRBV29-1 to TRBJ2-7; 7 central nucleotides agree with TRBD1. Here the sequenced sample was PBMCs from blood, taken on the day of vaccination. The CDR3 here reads CSVRTGIYEQYF. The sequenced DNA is TGCAGCGTTCGGACAGGAATCTACGAGCAGTACTTC.